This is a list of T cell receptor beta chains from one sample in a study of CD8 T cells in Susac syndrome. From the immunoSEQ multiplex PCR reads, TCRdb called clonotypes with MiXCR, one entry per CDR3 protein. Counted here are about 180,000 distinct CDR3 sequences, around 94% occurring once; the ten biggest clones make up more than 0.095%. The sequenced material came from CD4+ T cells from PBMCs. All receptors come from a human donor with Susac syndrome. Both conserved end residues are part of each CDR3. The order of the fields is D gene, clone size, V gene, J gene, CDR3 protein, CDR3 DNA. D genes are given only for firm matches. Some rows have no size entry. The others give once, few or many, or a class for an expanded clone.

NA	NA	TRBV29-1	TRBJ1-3	CSVEGQGGRNTIYF	TGCAGCGTTGAAGGGCAGGGCGGGAGGAACACCATATATTTT
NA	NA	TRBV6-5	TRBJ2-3	CATRLGATDTQYF	TGTGCCACCCGGTTGGGGGCCACAGATACGCAGTATTTT
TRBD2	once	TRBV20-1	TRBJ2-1	CSARVLAGPTMGFNEQFF	TGCAGTGCCAGGGTCCTAGCGGGGCCTACTATGGGTTTCAATGAGCAGTTCTTC
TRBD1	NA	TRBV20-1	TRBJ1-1	CSAREGQGMNTEAFF	TGCAGTGCTAGAGAAGGACAGGGGATGAACACTGAAGCTTTCTTT
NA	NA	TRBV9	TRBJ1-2	CASSVASANYGYTF	TGTGCCAGCAGCGTAGCTTCAGCGAACTATGGCTACACCTTC
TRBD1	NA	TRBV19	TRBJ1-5	CASSMGQGWGYSNQPQHF	TGTGCCAGTAGTATGGGACAGGGATGGGGTTATAGCAATCAGCCCCAGCATTTT
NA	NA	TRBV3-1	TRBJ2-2	CASSQAGFRTGELFF	TGTGCCAGCAGCCAAGCAGGGTTCCGCACCGGGGAGCTGTTTTTT
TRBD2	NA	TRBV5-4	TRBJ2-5	CASSSGLAGGPSVQETQYF	TGTGCCAGCAGCTCGGGACTAGCGGGGGGGCCGAGTGTCCAAGAGACCCAGTACTTC
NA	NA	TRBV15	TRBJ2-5	CATSRDRSAQYF	TGTGCCACCAGCAGAGATCGGAGTGCCCAGTACTTC
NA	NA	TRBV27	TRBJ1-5	CASSGQAGNQPQHF	TGTGCCAGCAGTGGGCAGGCCGGCAATCAGCCCCAGCATTTT
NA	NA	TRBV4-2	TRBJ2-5	CASSQDRWGGQTQETQYF	TGTGCCAGCAGCCAAGATCGTTGGGGAGGACAGACGCAAGAGACCCAGTACTTC
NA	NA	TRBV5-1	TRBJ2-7	CASSTRESGEQYF	TGCGCCAGCAGCACCAGGGAGTCGGGCGAGCAGTACTTC
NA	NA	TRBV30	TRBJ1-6	CAWRIPSSYNSPLHF	TGTGCCTGGAGGATCCCGAGCTCCTATAATTCACCCCTCCACTTT
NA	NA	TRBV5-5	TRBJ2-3	CASSADPGGTDTQYF	TGTGCCAGCAGCGCCGACCCTGGGGGCACAGATACGCAGTATTTT
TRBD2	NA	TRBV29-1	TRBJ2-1	CSGRRGGQNNEQFF	TGCAGCGGCCGGCGGGGGGGGCAGAACAATGAGCAGTTCTTC
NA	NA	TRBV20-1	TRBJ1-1	CSTQGAGMNTEAFF	TGCAGCACTCAAGGTGCAGGGATGAACACTGAAGCTTTCTTT
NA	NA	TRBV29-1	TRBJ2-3	CSVDGVVGTDTQYF	TGCAGCGTTGACGGAGTCGTGGGCACAGATACGCAGTATTTT
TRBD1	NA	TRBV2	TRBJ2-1	CASSNRGSWDEQFF	TGTGCCAGCAGTAACAGGGGCTCCTGGGATGAGCAGTTCTTC
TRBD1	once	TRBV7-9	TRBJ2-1	CASSPRTGSYNEQFF	TGTGCCAGCAGCCCCCGGACAGGTAGCTACAATGAGCAGTTCTTC
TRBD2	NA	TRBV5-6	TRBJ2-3	CASSRLAGGPDTQYF	TGTGCCAGCAGCCGACTAGCGGGGGGGCCAGATACGCAGTATTTT
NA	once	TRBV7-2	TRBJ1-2	CASSPQGSTNYGYTF	TGTGCCAGCAGCCCTCAGGGATCAACTAACTATGGCTACACCTTC
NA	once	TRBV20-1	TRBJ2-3	CSARDRGHTDTQYF	TGCAGTGCCAGGGACCGCGGACACACAGATACGCAGTATTTT
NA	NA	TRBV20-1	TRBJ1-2	CSGEGPGGYTF	TGCAGTGGGGAAGGGCCGGGTGGCTACACCTTC
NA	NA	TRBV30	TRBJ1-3	CSGASRNTIYF	TGTTCCGGGGCCTCCCGAAACACCATATATTTT
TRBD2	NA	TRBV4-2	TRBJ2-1	CASSQDRSGGPYNEQFF	TGTGCCAGCAGCCAAGATCGGTCGGGGGGGCCCTACAATGAGCAGTTCTTC
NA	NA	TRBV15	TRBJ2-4	CATSRLDSLGKNIQYF	TGTGCCACCAGCAGGTTGGACAGTTTGGGCAAAAACATTCAGTACTTC
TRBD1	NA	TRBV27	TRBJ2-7	CASTRIGQGEQYF	TGTGCCAGCACCCGAATTGGACAGGGCGAGCAGTACTTC
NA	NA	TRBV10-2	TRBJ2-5	CASSGRYGGPQETQYF	TGCGCCAGCAGTGGGAGATACGGGGGACCTCAAGAGACCCAGTACTTC
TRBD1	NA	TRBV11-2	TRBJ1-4	CASTGREKLFF	TGTGCTTCGACAGGGAGGGAAAAACTGTTTTTT
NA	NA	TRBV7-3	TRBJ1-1	CASSISNTEAFF	TGTGCCAGCAGCATTTCGAACACTGAAGCTTTCTTT
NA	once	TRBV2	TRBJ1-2	CASSRSRQTTYGYTF	TGTGCCAGCAGTCGAAGTCGGCAGACCACCTATGGCTACACCTTC
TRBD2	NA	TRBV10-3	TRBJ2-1	CAISDPGLAGGQPEQFF	TGTGCCATCAGTGATCCGGGACTAGCGGGGGGCCAACCCGAGCAGTTCTTC
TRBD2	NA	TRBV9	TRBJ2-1	CASSSRPTSGGPEYEQFF	TGTGCCAGCAGCTCCCGGCCGACTAGCGGGGGACCTGAATATGAGCAGTTCTTC
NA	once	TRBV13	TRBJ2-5	CASSPRNAYQETQYF	TGTGCCAGCAGCCCCCGGAACGCATATCAAGAGACCCAGTACTTC
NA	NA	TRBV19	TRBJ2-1	CASSNGLSYNEQFF	TGTGCCAGTAGTAACGGTCTCTCCTACAATGAGCAGTTCTTC
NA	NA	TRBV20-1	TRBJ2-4	CSARDREFSKNIQYF	TGCAGTGCTAGAGATCGGGAATTCTCCAAAAACATTCAGTACTTC
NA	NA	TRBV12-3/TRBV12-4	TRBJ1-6	CASSLKQGGNSPLHF	TGTGCCAGCAGTTTAAAGCAGGGAGGAAATTCACCCCTCCACTTT
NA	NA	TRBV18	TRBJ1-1	CASSPYGQPLNTEAFF	TGTGCCAGCTCACCATACGGACAGCCTCTGAACACTGAAGCTTTCTTT
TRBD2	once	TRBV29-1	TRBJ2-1	CSVVGLAGGIAYNEQFF	TGCAGCGTTGTAGGCCTAGCGGGGGGGATTGCCTACAATGAGCAGTTCTTC
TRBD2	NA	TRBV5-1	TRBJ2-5	CASSGGSGGSQETQYF	TGCGCCAGCAGCGGCGGTAGCGGGGGGTCCCAAGAGACCCAGTACTTC
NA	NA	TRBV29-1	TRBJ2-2	CSVGTGVNTGELFF	TGCAGCGTTGGGACCGGAGTGAACACCGGGGAGCTGTTTTTT
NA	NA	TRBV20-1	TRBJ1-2	CSAITWASNYGYTF	TGCAGTGCTATTACTTGGGCGTCTAACTATGGCTACACCTTC
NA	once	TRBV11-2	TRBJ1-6	CASSLDNHSPLHF	TGTGCCAGCAGCTTAGATAACCATTCACCCCTCCACTTT
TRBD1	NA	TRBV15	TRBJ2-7	CATSRDDRAYEQYF	TGTGCCACCAGCAGGGATGACAGGGCCTACGAGCAGTACTTC
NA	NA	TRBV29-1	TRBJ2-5	CSVEGHDETQYF	TGCAGCGTCGAGGGCCACGACGAGACCCAGTACTTC
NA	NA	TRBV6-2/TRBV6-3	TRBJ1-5	CASTGRISEQPQHF	TGTGCCAGCACCGGTAGGATTTCAGAACAGCCCCAGCATTTT
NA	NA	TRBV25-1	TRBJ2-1	CATRGGGYNEQFF	TGTGCCACCCGTGGGGGCGGCTACAATGAGCAGTTCTTC
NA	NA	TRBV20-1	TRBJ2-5	CSARSQGSQETQYF	TGCAGTGCTAGAAGTCAGGGTTCCCAAGAGACCCAGTACTTC
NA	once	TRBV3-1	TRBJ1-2	CASSQVNGGAYGYTF	TGTGCCAGCAGCCAAGTTAACGGGGGCGCCTATGGCTACACCTTC
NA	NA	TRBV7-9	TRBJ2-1	CASSLGWRDNEQFF	TGTGCCAGCAGCTTAGGGTGGAGGGACAATGAGCAGTTCTTC
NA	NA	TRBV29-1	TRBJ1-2	CSVEVSTRYGYTF	TGCAGCGTTGAAGTGTCCACACGCTATGGCTACACCTTC
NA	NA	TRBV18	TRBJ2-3	CASSPRGSGGADTQYF	TGTGCCAGCTCACCAAGAGGTTCAGGGGGGGCAGATACGCAGTATTTT
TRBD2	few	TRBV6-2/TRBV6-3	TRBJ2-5	CASSLTSGGQETQYF	TGTGCCAGCAGTCTGACTAGCGGGGGACAAGAGACCCAGTACTTC
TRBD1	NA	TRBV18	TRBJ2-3	CASSPRDRGTDTQYF	TGTGCCAGCTCGCCCCGGGACAGGGGCACAGATACGCAGTATTTT
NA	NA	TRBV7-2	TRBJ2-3	CASSLGQGSFTDTQYF	TGTGCCAGCAGCTTAGGGCAGGGGAGCTTCACAGATACGCAGTATTTT
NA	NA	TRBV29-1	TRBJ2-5	CSVDIRGTGETQYF	TGCAGCGTTGATATACGGGGGACGGGGGAGACCCAGTACTTC
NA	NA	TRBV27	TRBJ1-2	CASSLSLTRPGGYTF	TGTGCCAGCAGTTTGTCCCTAACAAGGCCGGGGGGCTACACCTTC
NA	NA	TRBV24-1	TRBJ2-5	CATSDPAGSGETQYF	TGTGCCACCAGTGACCCCGCAGGGTCCGGAGAGACCCAGTACTTC